This T cell receptor beta chain came from a study of OX40 agonist ivuxolimab in advanced cancers. Turning to the study itself: Earlier treatment with anti-PD-1, anti-PD-L1 or anti-CTLA-4 was permitted, and over 35% had received some. Overall study findings and caveats: Relative to CD4+, CD8+ T cells held more expanded clones on average.

Germline CDR1 is SEHNR and CDR2 is FQNEAQ (reference sequence). CDR3 length equals 14 residues. The germline V and J ends were trimmed by 5 bases and 8 bases, with 17 bases remaining between them. A remark on this clone: Its matching antigen is unknown.

Profiling relied on immunoSEQ multiplex PCR, and the TCRdb table lists in-frame clones only, not all of them. The sample includes 55,000 to 70,000 clones, about 82% of them seen just once. This receptor was identified in an adult with an advanced solid tumor such as melanoma, head and neck, liver or kidney cancer. Sequencing used CD4+ or CD8+ T cells sorted from blood, obtained in a trial of the OX40 agonist ivuxolimab. The chain carries TRBV7-9 and TRBJ2-3; possibly TRBD2 for D (5 bases). The CDR3 DNA reads TGTGCCAGCAGCCCGATGACCAGAGGAGGTACGCAGTATTTT. Amino acids: CASSPMTRGGTQYF.